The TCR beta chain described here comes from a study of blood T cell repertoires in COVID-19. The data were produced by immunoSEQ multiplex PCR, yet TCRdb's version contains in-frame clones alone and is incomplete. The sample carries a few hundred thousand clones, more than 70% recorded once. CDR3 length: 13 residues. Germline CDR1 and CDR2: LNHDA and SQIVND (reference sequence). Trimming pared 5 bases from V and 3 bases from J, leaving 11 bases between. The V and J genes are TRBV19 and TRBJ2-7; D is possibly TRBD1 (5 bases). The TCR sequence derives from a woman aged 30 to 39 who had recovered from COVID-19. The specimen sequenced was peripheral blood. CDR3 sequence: CASSPGRDYEQYF. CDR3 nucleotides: TGTGCCAGTAGTCCAGGGCGTGACTACGAGCAGTACTTC. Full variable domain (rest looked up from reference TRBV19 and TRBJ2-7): DGGITQSPKYLFRKEGQNVTLSCEQNLNHDAMYWYRQDPGQGLRLIYYSQIVNDFQKGDIAEGYSVSREKKESFPLTVTSAQKNPTAFYLCASSPGRDYEQYFGPGTRLTVT.